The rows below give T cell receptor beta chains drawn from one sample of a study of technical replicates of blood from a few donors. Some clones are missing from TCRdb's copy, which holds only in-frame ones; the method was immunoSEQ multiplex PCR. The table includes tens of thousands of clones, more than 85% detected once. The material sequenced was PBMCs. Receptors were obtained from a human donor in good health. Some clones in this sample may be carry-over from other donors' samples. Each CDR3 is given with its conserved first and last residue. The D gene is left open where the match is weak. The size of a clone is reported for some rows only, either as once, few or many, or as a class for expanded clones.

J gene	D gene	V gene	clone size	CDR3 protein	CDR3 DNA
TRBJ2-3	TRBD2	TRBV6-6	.	CASSPAGGRIDTQYF	TGTGCCAGCAGTCCGGCGGGGGGGCGGATAGATACGCAGTATTTT
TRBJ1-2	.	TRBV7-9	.	CASSAQGGSNYGYTF	TGTGCCAGCAGCGCCCAGGGAGGGTCCAACTATGGCTACACCTTC
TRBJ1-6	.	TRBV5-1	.	CASSHHQGLRRSPLHF	TGCGCCAGCAGCCACCACCAGGGTCTCAGAAGATCACCCCTCCACTTT
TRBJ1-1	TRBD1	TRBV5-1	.	CASSLTGTGNTEAFF	TGCGCCAGCAGCTTAACCGGGACAGGGAACACTGAAGCTTTCTTT
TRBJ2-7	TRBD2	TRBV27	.	CASRYGTSGGVYEQYF	TGTGCCAGCAGATACGGGACTAGCGGGGGGGTATACGAGCAGTACTTC
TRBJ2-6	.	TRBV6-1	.	CATSNISGANVLTF	TGTGCCACTTCAAACATCTCTGGGGCCAACGTCCTGACTTTC
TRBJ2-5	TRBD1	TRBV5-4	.	CASRETGGAGQETQYF	TGTGCCAGCAGGGAAACAGGGGGCGCGGGGCAAGAGACCCAGTACTTC
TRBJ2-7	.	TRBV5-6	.	CASSLGESGLGYEQYF	TGTGCCAGCAGCTTGGGGGAGTCGGGGTTGGGCTACGAGCAGTACTTC
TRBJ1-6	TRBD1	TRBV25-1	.	CASSGTGAYNSPLHF	TGTGCCAGCAGTGGGACAGGGGCCTATAATTCACCCCTCCACTTT
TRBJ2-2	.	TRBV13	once	CASSLSGQGNTGELFF	TGTGCCAGCAGCTTGAGTGGGCAGGGGAACACCGGGGAGCTGTTTTTT
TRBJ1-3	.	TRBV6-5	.	CASSYDSIGNTIYF	TGTGCCAGCAGTTACGACAGCATTGGAAACACCATATATTTT
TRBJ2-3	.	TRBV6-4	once	CASSREGEGPDTQYF	TGTGCCAGCAGCCGAGAGGGAGAGGGTCCAGATACGCAGTATTTT
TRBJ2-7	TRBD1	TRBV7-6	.	CASSFAQGAYEQYF	TGTGCCAGCAGCTTCGCTCAGGGGGCATACGAGCAGTACTTC
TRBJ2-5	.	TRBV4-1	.	CASSHLPQGTAETQYF	TGCGCCAGCAGCCACCTCCCGCAGGGGACCGCAGAGACCCAGTACTTC
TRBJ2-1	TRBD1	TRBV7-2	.	CASSLGVGTGRYNEQFF	TGTGCCAGCAGCTTAGGTGTGGGGACAGGACGCTACAATGAGCAGTTCTTC
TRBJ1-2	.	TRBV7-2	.	CASSLNYRANYGYTF	TGTGCCAGCAGCTTGAATTACAGAGCTAACTATGGCTACACCTTC
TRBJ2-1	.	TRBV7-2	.	CASSLHRNEQFF	TGTGCCAGCAGCTTACACCGGAATGAGCAGTTCTTC
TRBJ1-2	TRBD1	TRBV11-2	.	CASSSDRGKGYTF	TGTGCCAGCAGCTCCGACAGGGGGAAGGGCTACACCTTC
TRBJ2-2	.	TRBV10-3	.	CATLLAVNTGELFF	TGTGCCACCTTGCTGGCAGTAAACACCGGGGAGCTGTTTTTT
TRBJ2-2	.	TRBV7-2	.	CASSARGTGELFF	TGTGCCAGCAGCGCCCGGGGCACCGGGGAGCTGTTTTTT
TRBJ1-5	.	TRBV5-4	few	CASSIGPELNQPQHF	TGTGCCAGCAGCATTGGTCCGGAGTTAAATCAGCCCCAGCATTTT
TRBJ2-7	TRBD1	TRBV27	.	CASRDMGQGSYEQYF	TGTGCCAGCAGGGACATGGGACAGGGGAGCTACGAGCAGTACTTC
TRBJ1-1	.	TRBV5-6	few	CASSLEGVRTEAFF	TGTGCCAGCAGCTTGGAAGGAGTTCGGACTGAAGCTTTCTTT
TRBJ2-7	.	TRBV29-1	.	CSVEHGRRYEQYF	TGCAGCGTTGAACACGGCCGGCGGTACGAGCAGTACTTC
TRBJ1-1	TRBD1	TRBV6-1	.	CASSEGQHTEAFF	TGTGCCAGCAGCGAGGGACAGCACACTGAAGCTTTCTTT
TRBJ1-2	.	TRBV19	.	CASSMVASYGYTF	TGTGCCAGTAGTATGGTAGCTTCGTATGGCTACACCTTC
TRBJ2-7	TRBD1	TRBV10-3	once	CAISEPGQGRSSYEQYF	TGTGCCATCAGTGAGCCTGGACAGGGTAGGAGCTCCTACGAGCAGTACTTC
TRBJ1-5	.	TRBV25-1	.	CASSEEGVGNQPQHF	TGTGCCAGCAGTGAAGAGGGGGTTGGCAATCAGCCCCAGCATTTT
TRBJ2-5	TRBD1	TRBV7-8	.	CASSAGTGYQETQYF	TGTGCCAGCAGCGCCGGGACAGGGTACCAAGAGACCCAGTACTTC
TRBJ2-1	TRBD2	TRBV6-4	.	CASSETSGGADEQFF	TGTGCCAGCAGTGAGACTAGCGGGGGGGCCGATGAGCAGTTCTTC
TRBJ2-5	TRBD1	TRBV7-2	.	CASSQQTGTGQETQYF	TGTGCCAGCAGCCAACAAACCGGGACAGGGCAAGAGACCCAGTACTTC
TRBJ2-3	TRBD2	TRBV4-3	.	CASSQDSTSGAPQYTQYF	TGCGCCAGCAGCCAAGATTCGACTAGCGGGGCCCCCCAGTATACGCAGTATTTT
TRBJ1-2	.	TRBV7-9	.	CASSLANSKNGYTF	TGTGCCAGCAGCTTAGCTAACAGCAAGAATGGCTACACCTTC
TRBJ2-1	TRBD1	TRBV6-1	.	CASSDGTEINEQFF	TGTGCCAGCAGTGACGGGACAGAAATCAATGAGCAGTTCTTC
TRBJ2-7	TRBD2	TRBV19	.	CASSIRGSGVSYEQYF	TGTGCCAGTAGTATACGGGGTAGCGGGGTCTCCTACGAGCAGTACTTC
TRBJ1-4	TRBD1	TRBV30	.	CAWSSGGWGNEKLFF	TGTGCCTGGAGTTCAGGGGGCTGGGGTAATGAAAAACTGTTTTTT
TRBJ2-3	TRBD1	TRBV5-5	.	CASSLRAAGGRLRTDTQYF	TGTGCCAGCAGCTTGCGTGCGGCAGGGGGTCGTTTGAGGACAGATACGCAGTATTTT
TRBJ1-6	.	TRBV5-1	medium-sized	CASSFSGGYSPLHF	TGCGCCAGCAGCTTTTCGGGTGGGTACTCACCCCTCCACTTT
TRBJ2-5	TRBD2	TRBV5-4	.	CASTRRRASGELGETQYF	TGTGCCAGCACGCGCCGACGGGCTAGCGGGGAACTAGGGGAGACCCAGTACTTC
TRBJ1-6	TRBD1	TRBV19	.	CASSSGQGSNNSPLHF	TGTGCCAGTAGTAGCGGACAGGGGTCTAATAATTCACCCCTCCACTTT
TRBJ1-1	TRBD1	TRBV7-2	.	CASSLQPDRVNTEAFF	TGTGCCAGCAGCCTGCAACCGGACAGGGTGAACACTGAAGCTTTCTTT
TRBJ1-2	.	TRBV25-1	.	CASSKDMIYGYTF	TGTGCCAGCAGTAAGGACATGATCTATGGCTACACCTTC
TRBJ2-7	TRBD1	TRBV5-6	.	CASSYPFGQGHYEQYF	TGTGCCAGCAGCTACCCCTTTGGACAGGGACACTACGAGCAGTACTTC
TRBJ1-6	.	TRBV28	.	CASSAPSTWVSPLHF	TGTGCCAGCAGCGCCCCCTCGACATGGGTCTCACCCCTCCACTTT
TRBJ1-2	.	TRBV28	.	CASSEQGTYGYTF	TGTGCCAGCAGCGAACAGGGTACCTATGGCTACACCTTC
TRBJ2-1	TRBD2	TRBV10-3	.	CAIPLTSGGPGLSYNEQFF	TGTGCCATCCCCCTGACTAGCGGGGGGCCAGGTCTGTCCTACAATGAGCAGTTCTTC
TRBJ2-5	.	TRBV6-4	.	CASSDPGLHGRQETQYF	TGTGCCAGCAGTGATCCGGGACTCCATGGGAGACAAGAGACCCAGTACTTC